These T cell receptor beta chains were read from a single sample in a study of identical twins. One entry per CDR3 protein results from TCRdb running MiXCR on the 5' RACE reads. The repertoire holds 540,000 or so distinct CDR3 sequences, with more than 20% as singletons. These data were also filed under a second study, of yellow fever vaccine responses in identical twins.

The sequencing input was CD4+ T cells sorted from blood. The receptors shown here come from a woman between 18 and 29 years old in good health. Each CDR3 is given with its conserved first and last residue. Each record gives: V gene, clone size, J gene, D gene, CDR3 DNA, CDR3 protein. A D gene is named only where the DNA matches it firmly. The size of a clone is reported for some rows only, either as once, few or many, or as a class for expanded clones.

v_gene: TRBV11-2; abundance: few; j_gene: TRBJ1-1; d_gene: -; CDR3nt: TGTGCCAGCTCCGGGGTTGAAGCTTTCTTT; CDR3aa: CASSGVEAFF
v_gene: TRBV3-1; abundance: -; j_gene: TRBJ1-4; d_gene: TRBD1; CDR3nt: TGTGCCAGCAGCCAGACAGGGTTCAATGAAAAACTGTTTTTT; CDR3aa: CASSQTGFNEKLFF
v_gene: TRBV15; abundance: few; j_gene: TRBJ2-1; d_gene: -; CDR3nt: TGTGCCACCAGCAGAGAGCCGGACTCACTTATACCGCAGTTCTTC; CDR3aa: CATSREPDSLIPQFF
v_gene: TRBV20-1; abundance: few; j_gene: TRBJ1-1; d_gene: -; CDR3nt: TGCAGTGCGAACAGGGACACTGAAGCTTTCTTT; CDR3aa: CSANRDTEAFF
v_gene: TRBV20-1; abundance: many; j_gene: TRBJ2-3; d_gene: TRBD2; CDR3nt: TGCAGTGCTAGAGGGGGGACTACCTGGGCCACAGATACGCAGTATTTT; CDR3aa: CSARGGTTWATDTQYF
v_gene: TRBV6-4; abundance: -; j_gene: TRBJ2-3; d_gene: TRBD2; CDR3nt: TGTGCCTTCAGTAAGACTAGCGGGGGGCTCTCTAGCACAGATACGCAGTATTTT; CDR3aa: CAFSKTSGGLSSTDTQYF
v_gene: TRBV29-1; abundance: -; j_gene: TRBJ2-1; d_gene: TRBD2; CDR3nt: TGCAGCGTTGAAAGATTGCGGGGGGCCTCGTACTCCGGCCTCGTCTCCTACAATGAGCAGTTCTTC; CDR3aa: CSVERLRGASYSGLVSYNEQFF
v_gene: TRBV3-1; abundance: -; j_gene: TRBJ2-2; d_gene: -; CDR3nt: TGTGCCAGCAGCCCGGGCACAGGGACGAACACCGGGGAGCTGTTTTTT; CDR3aa: CASSPGTGTNTGELFF
v_gene: TRBV10-3; abundance: few; j_gene: TRBJ2-3; d_gene: TRBD1; CDR3nt: TGTGCCATCAGTGAGTCGAAAGGGGGCGTAGGACGAAATACGCAGTATTTT; CDR3aa: CAISESKGGVGRNTQYF
v_gene: TRBV28; abundance: -; j_gene: TRBJ2-1; d_gene: TRBD2; CDR3nt: TGTGCCAGCAGTTTTTTGGAACTAGCGGGAAGAAATGAGCAGTTCTTC; CDR3aa: CASSFLELAGRNEQFF
v_gene: TRBV20-1; abundance: few; j_gene: TRBJ2-1; d_gene: TRBD2; CDR3nt: TGCAGTGCTAGAGACCCTAGCGGGAGTGGTGAGCAGTTCTTC; CDR3aa: CSARDPSGSGEQFF
v_gene: TRBV6-1; abundance: -; j_gene: TRBJ2-2; d_gene: TRBD1; CDR3nt: TGTGCCACAAACCGGGACAGGGGGTTTGGCGGGGAGCTGTTTTTT; CDR3aa: CATNRDRGFGGELFF
v_gene: TRBV20-1; abundance: -; j_gene: TRBJ2-5; d_gene: -; CDR3nt: TGCAGTGCTACAGGGGCCCGGACGCAAGAGACCCAGTACTTC; CDR3aa: CSATGARTQETQYF
v_gene: TRBV27; abundance: few; j_gene: TRBJ2-2; d_gene: -; CDR3nt: TGTGCCAGCAGTTCCCACGGGAGTAACACCGGGGAGCTGTTTTTT; CDR3aa: CASSSHGSNTGELFF
v_gene: TRBV20-1; abundance: -; j_gene: TRBJ1-6; d_gene: -; CDR3nt: TGCAGTGCCCCAGAGGGGGGATCCCTCCACTTT; CDR3aa: CSAPEGGSLHF
v_gene: TRBV4-2; abundance: few; j_gene: TRBJ2-1; d_gene: TRBD1; CDR3nt: TGTGCCAGCAGCCAAGAGGGGATTGGACAGGCCTACAATGAGCAGTTCTTC; CDR3aa: CASSQEGIGQAYNEQFF
v_gene: TRBV18; abundance: few; j_gene: TRBJ2-3; d_gene: -; CDR3nt: TGTGCCAGCTCACCAAACAACGGTCCACCCACAGATACGCAGTATTTT; CDR3aa: CASSPNNGPPTDTQYF
v_gene: TRBV24-1; abundance: -; j_gene: TRBJ2-1; d_gene: TRBD2; CDR3nt: TGTGCCACCAGTGACTCAACCTCCGGGACTAGCGGGAGTGCCTACAATGAGCAGTTCTTC; CDR3aa: CATSDSTSGTSGSAYNEQFF
v_gene: TRBV20-1; abundance: -; j_gene: TRBJ2-3; d_gene: -; CDR3nt: TGCAGTGCTAGAGGGGGGCGGGGATACACAGATACGCAGTATTTT; CDR3aa: CSARGGRGYTDTQYF
v_gene: TRBV5-1; abundance: few; j_gene: TRBJ2-1; d_gene: -; CDR3nt: TGCGCCAGCAGCATACTCAAGGTCCCCCGGTCCTACAATGAGCAGTTCTTC; CDR3aa: CASSILKVPRSYNEQFF
v_gene: TRBV18; abundance: few; j_gene: TRBJ2-6; d_gene: -; CDR3nt: TGTGCCAGCTCACGGCAAGCAACCGGGGCCAACGTCCTGACTTTC; CDR3aa: CASSRQATGANVLTF
v_gene: TRBV5-1; abundance: few; j_gene: TRBJ2-3; d_gene: TRBD2; CDR3nt: TGCGCCAGCAGCTCCCTAGCGGTGAGCACAGATACGCAGTATTTT; CDR3aa: CASSSLAVSTDTQYF
v_gene: TRBV5-1; abundance: -; j_gene: TRBJ1-5; d_gene: -; CDR3nt: TGCGCCAGCAGCTTGGAGGGCCTACCGGAACAGCCCCAGCATTTT; CDR3aa: CASSLEGLPEQPQHF
v_gene: TRBV7-2; abundance: -; j_gene: TRBJ2-1; d_gene: TRBD2; CDR3nt: TGTGCCAGCAGCCCAGGGACTAGCACCCAGGGGGAGCAGTTCTTC; CDR3aa: CASSPGTSTQGEQFF
v_gene: TRBV10-3; abundance: -; j_gene: TRBJ2-3; d_gene: TRBD2; CDR3nt: TGTGCCATCACCCGGACTAGCGCGGGGCCCGCAGATACGCAGTATTTT; CDR3aa: CAITRTSAGPADTQYF
v_gene: TRBV24-1; abundance: few; j_gene: TRBJ2-2; d_gene: -; CDR3nt: TGTGCCACCAGTGATTTCCGAGGCACCGGGGAGCTGTTTTTT; CDR3aa: CATSDFRGTGELFF
v_gene: TRBV19; abundance: -; j_gene: TRBJ2-5; d_gene: TRBD2; CDR3nt: TGTGCCAGTAGTATCCCTAGCGGGACCCAGTACTTC; CDR3aa: CASSIPSGTQYF
v_gene: TRBV12-3/TRBV12-4; abundance: -; j_gene: TRBJ2-4; d_gene: -; CDR3nt: TGTGCCAGCGCTCCCAAGGGCCCCAAAAACATTCAGTACTTC; CDR3aa: CASAPKGPKNIQYF
v_gene: TRBV18; abundance: -; j_gene: TRBJ2-1; d_gene: -; CDR3nt: TGTGCCAGCTCACCACCCCCAGAGCACGATGAGCAGTTCTTC; CDR3aa: CASSPPPEHDEQFF
v_gene: TRBV20-1; abundance: -; j_gene: TRBJ2-5; d_gene: -; CDR3nt: TGCAGTGCTAATTCGGGGCCCCAAGAGACCCAGTACTTC; CDR3aa: CSANSGPQETQYF
v_gene: TRBV18; abundance: many; j_gene: TRBJ2-1; d_gene: -; CDR3nt: TGTGCCAGCAGCCCCCCGGGCGGCAATGAGCAGTTCTTC; CDR3aa: CASSPPGGNEQFF
v_gene: TRBV20-1; abundance: few; j_gene: TRBJ1-3; d_gene: TRBD1; CDR3nt: TGCAGTGCAGAACCGGGACAGGGGCGCTCTGGAAACACCATATATTTT; CDR3aa: CSAEPGQGRSGNTIYF
v_gene: TRBV5-5; abundance: -; j_gene: TRBJ1-1; d_gene: -; CDR3nt: TGTGCCAGCAGCGGCGCCGGGACGGTGAACACTGAAGCTTTCTTT; CDR3aa: CASSGAGTVNTEAFF
v_gene: TRBV28; abundance: -; j_gene: TRBJ1-4; d_gene: -; CDR3nt: TGTGCCAGCAGTCCCCCCGGGCCTACTAATGAAAAACTGTTTTTT; CDR3aa: CASSPPGPTNEKLFF
v_gene: TRBV28; abundance: few; j_gene: TRBJ2-7; d_gene: -; CDR3nt: TGTGCCAGCAGTTTATTCCGACGAGGGATCCCCGAGGTAGCCGAGCAGTACTTC; CDR3aa: CASSLFRRGIPEVAEQYF
v_gene: TRBV12-3/TRBV12-4; abundance: -; j_gene: TRBJ1-1; d_gene: -; CDR3nt: TGTGCCAGCAGTTTATCGTACGGGGAGAACACTGAAGCTTTCTTT; CDR3aa: CASSLSYGENTEAFF
v_gene: TRBV5-5; abundance: many; j_gene: TRBJ1-5; d_gene: -; CDR3nt: TGTGCCAGCAGCTTGATGTGGGAGGCACAGCCCCAGCATTTT; CDR3aa: CASSLMWEAQPQHF
v_gene: TRBV27; abundance: -; j_gene: TRBJ2-4; d_gene: TRBD1; CDR3nt: TGTGCCAGCAGTTTGGGACAGGGCCATCTATCTCAGTACTTC; CDR3aa: CASSLGQGHLSQYF
v_gene: TRBV28; abundance: -; j_gene: TRBJ2-4; d_gene: TRBD1; CDR3nt: TGTGCCAGTTTAGTTTCCGGGACAGGAAAAAACATTCAGTACTTC; CDR3aa: CASLVSGTGKNIQYF
v_gene: TRBV20-1; abundance: -; j_gene: TRBJ2-5; d_gene: TRBD2; CDR3nt: TGCAGTGCCCACGCCGGGACTAGGGAAAGAGAGACCCAGTACTTC; CDR3aa: CSAHAGTRERETQYF
v_gene: TRBV6-1; abundance: few; j_gene: TRBJ2-2; d_gene: -; CDR3nt: TGTGCCAGCATTGGTCAGACCGGGGAGCTGTTTTTT; CDR3aa: CASIGQTGELFF
v_gene: TRBV12-1; abundance: -; j_gene: TRBJ2-1; d_gene: -; CDR3nt: TGTGCTAGCAGCTTGTCTTGGGTTCGGGACAGCGGTGGCTCCTACAATGAGCAGTTCTTC; CDR3aa: CASSLSWVRDSGGSYNEQFF